This T cell receptor (beta chain) was sequenced in a study of CD8 T cells in Susac syndrome. The CDR3 sequence is 10 residues long. V dropped 9 bases and J dropped 4 bases, with 6 bases sitting between them. With random hexamers, reverse transcription was performed on about 0.5 to 1 ug of RNA. Multiplex PCR with immunoSEQ amplified the TCR beta CDR3 across 54 Vbeta and 13 Jbeta. In TCRdb, the immunoSEQ multiplex PCR reads were re-called with MiXCR into one record per CDR3 protein. The sample lists about 150,000 distinct CDR3 sequences, approximately 95% seen once, with 0.16% in the top ten. The patients with Susac syndrome were individuals who fulfilled the recently defined diagnostic criteria for disease that was either definite or probable. Negative isolation was applied to CD8+ and CD4+ T cells, and FACS enrichment was applied to TEMRA cells.

The sequenced sample consisted of CD4+ T cells from PBMCs. The chain uses TRBV12-3 or TRBV12-4 and TRBJ1-1; D ambiguous. This clonotype was obtained from a human donor with Susac syndrome. The CDR3 loop is CASQATEAFF. CDR3 nucleotides: TGTGCCAGTCAGGCCACTGAAGCTTTCTTT.